Reported below is one TCR beta chain. The CDR3 runs to 17 residues. The germline V gene has CDR1 MDHEN and CDR2 SYDVKM. J was trimmed by 9 bases and V by 5 bases; bases with no gene match: 16. The source of the sample is a study of blood T cell repertoires in COVID-19. Study as a whole: Acute and convalescent COVID-19 specimens originated in the United States, Italy and Spain. PBMCs, B-cell-depleted T cells, or T cells were the source of the cDNA or gDNA that made up the material.

Per the study methods: Reference gene primer amplification in the assay estimated nucleated cell counts. Assay: immunoSEQ multiplex PCR; the TCRdb copy retains only in-frame clones and omits some. The V and J calls and clone size come from that table; D and trimming were worked out from the DNA. This sample has 370,000 or so clones; around 84% occur once, and the top ten carry about 1.2%. What was sequenced was peripheral blood. This TCR was recovered from a human donor with acute or convalescent COVID-19. The donor label of this sample is uncertain. V usage is TRBV28 and J usage is TRBJ1-4; TRBD1 matches 9 bases. The chain's CDR3 is CASSPGTGSLPFKKLFF. The DNA of the CDR3 is TGTGCCAGCAGTCCCGGGACAGGGTCCCTTCCCTTTAAAAAACTGTTTTTT.